Below are 9 T cell receptor beta chains sequenced from a single sample in a study of OX40 agonist ivuxolimab in advanced cancers. The assay was immunoSEQ multiplex PCR, and TCRdb's table has in-frame clones only and misses some. The profile shows more than 55,000 clones, about four fifths of them singletons. The source material was CD4+ or CD8+ T cells sorted from blood, sampled in a trial of the OX40 agonist ivuxolimab. These TCRs come from an adult with an advanced solid tumor such as melanoma, head and neck, liver or kidney cancer.

This clone was seen a single time. V gene TRBV7-8 combines with J gene TRBJ2-7; 9 bases match TRBD1. The CDR3 length is 15 residues. V trimming: 1 base; J trimming: 0 bases; junction bases outside the gene matches: 1. Germline loops: CDR1 SGHVS, CDR2 FQNEAQ. CDR3: CASSLVDRGSYEQYF. The CDR3 nucleotides read TGTGCCAGCAGCTTAGTGGACAGGGGCTCCTACGAGCAGTACTTC.

The chain combines TRBV28 with TRBJ1-4, with a possible D match to TRBD1 (6 bases). This CDR3 region has 16 residues. Trimming removed 1 base from V and 2 bases from J, with 11 bases in between. Germline loops: CDR1 MDHEN, CDR2 SYDVKM. CDR3 DNA: TGTGCCAGCAGTTTATTACAGGGAGGCACTAATGAAAAACTGTTTTTT. Protein sequence: CASSLLQGGTNEKLFF.

The chain couples TRBV5-6 to TRBJ1-5; D gene unclear. V was trimmed by 2 bases and J by 4 bases, leaving 7 bases between them. The CDR3 covers 13 residues. Looked up from germline, CDR1 is SGHDT and CDR2 is YYEEEE. CDR3: CASSLGQNQPQHF. CDR3 DNA sequence: TGTGCCAGCAGCTTAGGGCAGAATCAGCCCCAGCATTTT.

This clone was observed once. V and J are TRBV5-1 and TRBJ1-1; D is unclear. Trimming took off 3 bases at V and 1 base at J, with 7 bases between the two ends. The CDR3 is made up of 13 amino acids. CDR1 and CDR2 from the germline V gene are SGHRS and YFSETQ. The CDR3 spells CASSSPGNTEAFF. CDR3 sequence (DNA): TGCGCCAGCAGCTCTCCGGGGAACACTGAAGCTTTCTTT.

This clone was seen a single time. This chain uses TRBV19 with TRBJ2-5; the match to TRBD2 covers 7 bases. Germline values: CDR1 LNHDA, CDR2 SQIVND (reference sequence). V lost 1 base and J lost 5; bases outside the gene matches: 13. There are 17 residues in the CDR3. The CDR3 loop is CASSIGASGGTTETQYF. The CDR3 DNA follows: TGTGCCAGTAGTATAGGAGCTAGCGGAGGAACAACGGAGACCCAGTACTTC.

The J gene is TRBJ1-2, the V gene TRBV7-2; TRBD1 is a possible D gene (5 bases). Germline V CDR1 and CDR2: SGHTA, FQGNSA. V was clipped by 5 bases and J by 5 bases, with 12 bases between them. The CDR3 is 13 residues long. CDR3 in amino acids: CASSGGIPYGYTF. CDR3 in DNA: TGTGCCAGCAGCGGGGGTATCCCTTATGGCTACACCTTC.

The chain carries TRBV5-6 and TRBJ1-2, with D uncertain. Germline V gives CDR1 SGHDT, CDR2 YYEEEE. The length of the CDR3 is 14 residues. Trimming pared 4 bases from V and 6 bases from J, leaving 16 bases between. CDR3 coding DNA: TGTGCCAGCAGCGCAGATTTAGCTGCAGATGGCTACACCTTC. This translates into CASSADLAADGYTF.

This clone was seen a handful of times. The rearrangement joins TRBV6-6 to TRBJ2-7, with D unclear. CDR3 length equals 12 residues. Germline V gene lookup returns CDR1 MNHNY and CDR2 SVGAGI (reference sequence). V was trimmed by 4 bases and J by 4 bases, leaving 8 bases between them. The chain's CDR3 is CASSSAEYEQYF. The CDR3 DNA is TGTGCCAGCAGTTCGGCCGAGTACGAGCAGTACTTC.

This clone appeared a single time. The chain joins TRBV7-2 to TRBJ2-7, with 12 positions matching TRBD2. After removal of 2 bases from V and 4 bases from J, the junction contained 12 bases not matched to a gene. The CDR3 covers 18 residues. Germline assignment: CDR1 SGHTA and CDR2 FQGNSA. CDR3 sequence: CASSLRPPGGTSGYEQYF. DNA for the CDR3: TGTGCCAGCAGCTTAAGGCCCCCCGGAGGGACTAGCGGGTACGAGCAGTACTTC. Full variable domain (missing parts from reference TRBV7-2 and TRBJ2-7): GAGVSQSPSNKVTEKGKDVELRCDPISGHTALYWYRQSLGQGLEFLIYFQGNSAPDKSGLPSDRFSAERTGGSVSTLTIQRTQQEDSAVYLCASSLRPPGGTSGYEQYFGPGTRLTVT.